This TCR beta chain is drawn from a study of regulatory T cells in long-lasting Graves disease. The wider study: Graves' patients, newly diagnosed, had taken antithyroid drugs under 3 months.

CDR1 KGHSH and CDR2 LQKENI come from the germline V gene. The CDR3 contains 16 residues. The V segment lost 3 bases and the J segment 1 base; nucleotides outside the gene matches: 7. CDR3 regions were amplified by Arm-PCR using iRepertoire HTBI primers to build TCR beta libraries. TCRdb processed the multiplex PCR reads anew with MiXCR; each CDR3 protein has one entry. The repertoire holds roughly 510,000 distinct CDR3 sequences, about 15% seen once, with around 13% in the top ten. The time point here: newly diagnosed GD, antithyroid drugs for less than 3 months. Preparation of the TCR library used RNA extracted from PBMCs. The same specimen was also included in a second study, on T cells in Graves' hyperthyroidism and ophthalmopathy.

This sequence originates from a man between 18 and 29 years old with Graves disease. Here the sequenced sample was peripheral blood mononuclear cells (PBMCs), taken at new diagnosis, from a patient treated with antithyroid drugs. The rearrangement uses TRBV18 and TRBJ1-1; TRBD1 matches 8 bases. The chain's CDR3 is CASSPRDRGRNTEAFF. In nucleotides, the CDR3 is TGTGCCAGCTCACCCAGAGACAGGGGACGGAACACTGAAGCTTTCTTT.